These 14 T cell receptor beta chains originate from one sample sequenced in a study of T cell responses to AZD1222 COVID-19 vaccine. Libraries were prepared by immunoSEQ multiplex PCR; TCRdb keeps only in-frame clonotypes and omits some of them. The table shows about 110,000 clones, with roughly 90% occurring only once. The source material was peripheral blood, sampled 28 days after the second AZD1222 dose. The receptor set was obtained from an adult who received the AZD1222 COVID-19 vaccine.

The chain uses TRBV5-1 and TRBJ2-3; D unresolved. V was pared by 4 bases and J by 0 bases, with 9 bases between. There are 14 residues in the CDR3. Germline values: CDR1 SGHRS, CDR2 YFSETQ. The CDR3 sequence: CASSAESSTDTQYF. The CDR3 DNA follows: TGCGCCAGCAGCGCAGAATCTAGCACAGATACGCAGTATTTT.

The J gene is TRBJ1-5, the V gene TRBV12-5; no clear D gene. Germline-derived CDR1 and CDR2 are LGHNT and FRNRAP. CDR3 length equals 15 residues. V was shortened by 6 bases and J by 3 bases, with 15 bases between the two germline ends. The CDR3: CASGQPRVVNQPQHF. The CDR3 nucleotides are TGTGCTAGTGGCCAGCCTCGGGTGGTCAATCAGCCCCAGCATTTT.

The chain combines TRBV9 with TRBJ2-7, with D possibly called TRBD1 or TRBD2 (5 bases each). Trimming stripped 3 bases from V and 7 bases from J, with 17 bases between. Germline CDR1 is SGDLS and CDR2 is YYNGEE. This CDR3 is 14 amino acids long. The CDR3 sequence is CASSDPRDPQEQYF. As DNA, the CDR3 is TGTGCCAGCAGCGACCCCCGGGACCCCCAGGAGCAGTACTTC.

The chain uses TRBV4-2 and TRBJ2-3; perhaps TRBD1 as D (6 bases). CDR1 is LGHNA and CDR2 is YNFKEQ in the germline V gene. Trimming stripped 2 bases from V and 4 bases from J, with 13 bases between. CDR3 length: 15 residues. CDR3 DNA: TGTGCCAGCAGCCAACAGCGCCAGGGGTCAGATACGCAGTATTTT. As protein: CASSQQRQGSDTQYF.

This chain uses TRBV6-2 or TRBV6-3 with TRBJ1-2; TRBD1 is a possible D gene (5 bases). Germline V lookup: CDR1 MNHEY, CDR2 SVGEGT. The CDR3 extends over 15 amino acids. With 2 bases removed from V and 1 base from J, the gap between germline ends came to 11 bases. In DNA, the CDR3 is TGTGCCAGCAGTTACCCGGGTGGGGGTAACTATGGCTACACCTTC. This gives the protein CASSYPGGGNYGYTF.

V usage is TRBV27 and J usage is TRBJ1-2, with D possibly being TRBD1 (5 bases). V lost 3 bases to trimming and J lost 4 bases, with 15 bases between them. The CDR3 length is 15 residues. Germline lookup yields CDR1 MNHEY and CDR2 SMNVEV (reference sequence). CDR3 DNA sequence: TGTGCCAGCAGTTTGTCCCCGGGGGGAGGCTATGGCTACACCTTC. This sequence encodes CASSLSPGGGYGYTF.

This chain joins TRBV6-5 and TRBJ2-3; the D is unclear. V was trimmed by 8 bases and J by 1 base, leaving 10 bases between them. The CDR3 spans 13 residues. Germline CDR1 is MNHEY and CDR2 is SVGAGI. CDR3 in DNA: TGTGCCAGCCGACGAGAGGGCACAGATACGCAGTATTTT. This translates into CASRREGTDTQYF.

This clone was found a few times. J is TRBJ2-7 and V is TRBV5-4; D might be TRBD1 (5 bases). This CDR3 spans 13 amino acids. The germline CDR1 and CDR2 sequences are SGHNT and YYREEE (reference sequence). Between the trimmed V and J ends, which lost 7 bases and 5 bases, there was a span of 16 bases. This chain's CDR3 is CASSRQGENEQYF. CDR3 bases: TGTGCCAGCTCCCGGCAGGGTGAAAACGAGCAGTACTTC.

CDR3 nucleotides: TGTGCCAGCAGCCAGGAGCCGCTAAACCCTAACTATGGCTACACCTTC. Translated, it gives CASSQEPLNPNYGYTF. The chain joins TRBV3-1 (or the pseudogene TRBV3-2) to TRBJ1-2; D not certain. The CDR3 runs to 16 residues. With 3 bases removed from V and 0 bases from J, the gap between germline ends came to 14 bases. The V gene's germline CDR1 is LGHDT and CDR2 YNNKEL (reference sequence).

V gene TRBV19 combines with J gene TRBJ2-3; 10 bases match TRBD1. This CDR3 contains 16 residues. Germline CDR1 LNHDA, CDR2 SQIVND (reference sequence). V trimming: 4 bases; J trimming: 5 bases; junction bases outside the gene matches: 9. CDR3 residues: CASSRSGTGVRDTQYF. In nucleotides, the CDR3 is TGTGCCAGTAGTAGATCCGGGACAGGGGTTCGAGATACGCAGTATTTT. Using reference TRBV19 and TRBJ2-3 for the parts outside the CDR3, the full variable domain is DGGITQSPKYLFRKEGQNVTLSCEQNLNHDAMYWYRQDPGQGLRLIYYSQIVNDFQKGDIAEGYSVSREKKESFPLTVTSAQKNPTAFYLCASSRSGTGVRDTQYFGPGTRLTVL.

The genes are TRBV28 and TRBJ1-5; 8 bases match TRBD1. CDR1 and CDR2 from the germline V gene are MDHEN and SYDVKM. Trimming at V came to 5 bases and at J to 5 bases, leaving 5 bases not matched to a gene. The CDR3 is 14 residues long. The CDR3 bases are TGTGCCAGCAGTCCGGGGACAGGCCATCAGCCCCAGCATTTT. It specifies CASSPGTGHQPQHF.

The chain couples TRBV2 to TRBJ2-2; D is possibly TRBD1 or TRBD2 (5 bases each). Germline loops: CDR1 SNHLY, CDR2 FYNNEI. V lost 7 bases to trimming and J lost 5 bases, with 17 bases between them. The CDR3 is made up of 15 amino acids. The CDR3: CASNRPGGGTGELFF. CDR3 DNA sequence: TGTGCCAGCAACCGCCCGGGTGGGGGAACCGGGGAGCTGTTTTTT.

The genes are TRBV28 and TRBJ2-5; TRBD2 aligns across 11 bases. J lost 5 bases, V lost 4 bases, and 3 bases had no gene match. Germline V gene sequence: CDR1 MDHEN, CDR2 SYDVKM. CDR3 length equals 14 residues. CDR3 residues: CASSWGLAAETQYF. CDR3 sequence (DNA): TGTGCCAGCAGTTGGGGACTAGCGGCGGAGACCCAGTACTTC.

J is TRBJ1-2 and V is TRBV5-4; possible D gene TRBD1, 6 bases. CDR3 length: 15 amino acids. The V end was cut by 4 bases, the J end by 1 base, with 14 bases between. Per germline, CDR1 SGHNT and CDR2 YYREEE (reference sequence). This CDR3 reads CASSARDTYNYGYTF. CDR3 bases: TGTGCCAGCAGCGCCCGGGACACCTATAACTATGGCTACACCTTC.